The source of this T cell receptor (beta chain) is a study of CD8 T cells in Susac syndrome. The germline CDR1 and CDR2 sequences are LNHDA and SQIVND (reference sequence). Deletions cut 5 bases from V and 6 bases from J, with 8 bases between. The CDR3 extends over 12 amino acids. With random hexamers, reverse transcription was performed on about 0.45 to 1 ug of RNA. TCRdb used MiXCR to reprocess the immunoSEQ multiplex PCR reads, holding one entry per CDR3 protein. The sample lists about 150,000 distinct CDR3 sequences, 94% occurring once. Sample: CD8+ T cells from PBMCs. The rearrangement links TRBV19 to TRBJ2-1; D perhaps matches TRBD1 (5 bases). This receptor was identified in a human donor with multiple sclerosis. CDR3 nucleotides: TGTGCCAGTAGTTACCAGGGCAATGAGCAGTTCTTC. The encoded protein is CASSYQGNEQFF.